This T cell receptor (beta chain) derives from a study of T cell clusters in autoimmune cytopenias. Each sample's input was 250 ng genomic DNA, 35,000 to 40,000 genome equivalents. One tube held mixed TRB-A and TRB-B primer pools for touch-down PCR. Reprocessing the multiplex PCR reads, TCRdb reports a single entry for every CDR3 protein and omits DNA. This sample contains around 7,700 distinct CDR3 sequences. These data also featured in a second study, about T cell repertoires in aging, cancer and after chemotherapy.

The TCR sequence derives from a human donor in good health. The sequenced sample was peripheral blood.

CDR3 amino acids: CSGAGQAETEAFF. V gene TRBV29-1 combines with J gene TRBJ1-1. Germline V gene sequence: CDR1 SQVTM, CDR2 ANQGSEA. The CDR3 covers 13 residues.